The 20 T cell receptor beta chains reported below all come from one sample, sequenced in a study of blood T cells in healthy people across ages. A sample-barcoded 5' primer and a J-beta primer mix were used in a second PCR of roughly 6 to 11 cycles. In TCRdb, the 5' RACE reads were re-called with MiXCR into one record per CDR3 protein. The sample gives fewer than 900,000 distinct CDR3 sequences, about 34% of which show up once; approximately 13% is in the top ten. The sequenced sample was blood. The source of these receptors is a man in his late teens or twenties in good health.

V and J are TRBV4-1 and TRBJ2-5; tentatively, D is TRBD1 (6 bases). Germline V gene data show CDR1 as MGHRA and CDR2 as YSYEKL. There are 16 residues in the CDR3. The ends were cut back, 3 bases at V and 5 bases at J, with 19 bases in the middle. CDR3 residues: CASSHAGKGDGETQYF. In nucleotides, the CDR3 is TGCGCCAGCAGCCATGCTGGGAAGGGGGATGGCGAGACCCAGTACTTC.

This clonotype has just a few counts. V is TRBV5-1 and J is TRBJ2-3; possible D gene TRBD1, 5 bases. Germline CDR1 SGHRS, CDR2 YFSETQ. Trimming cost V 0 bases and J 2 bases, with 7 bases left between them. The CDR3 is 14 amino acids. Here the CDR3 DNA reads TGCGCCAGCAGCTTGGAAGGGGTCACAGATACGCAGTATTTT. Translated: CASSLEGVTDTQYF. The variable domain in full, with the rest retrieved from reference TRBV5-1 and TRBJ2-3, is KAGVTQTPRYLIKTRGQQVTLSCSPISGHRSVSWYQQTPGQGLQFLFEYFSETQRNKGNFPGRFSGRQFSNSRSEMNVSTLELGDSALYLCASSLEGVTDTQYFGPGTRLTVL.

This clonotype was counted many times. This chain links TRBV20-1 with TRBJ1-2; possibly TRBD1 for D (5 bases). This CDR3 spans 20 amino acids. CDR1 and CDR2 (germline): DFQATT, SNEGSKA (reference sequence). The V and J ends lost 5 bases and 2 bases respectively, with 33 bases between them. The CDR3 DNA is TGCAGTGCTCGCCCCCCCTACGGACGGACGCAGGGACTTCAGAACTATGGCTACACCTTC. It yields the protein CSARPPYGRTQGLQNYGYTF.

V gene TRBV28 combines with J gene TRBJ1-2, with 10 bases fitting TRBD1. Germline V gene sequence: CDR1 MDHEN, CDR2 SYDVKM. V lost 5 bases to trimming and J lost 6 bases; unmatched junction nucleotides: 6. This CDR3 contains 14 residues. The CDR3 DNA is TGTGCCAGCAGTCCCCTAGGGACAGGGGATGGCTACACCTTC. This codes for CASSPLGTGDGYTF.

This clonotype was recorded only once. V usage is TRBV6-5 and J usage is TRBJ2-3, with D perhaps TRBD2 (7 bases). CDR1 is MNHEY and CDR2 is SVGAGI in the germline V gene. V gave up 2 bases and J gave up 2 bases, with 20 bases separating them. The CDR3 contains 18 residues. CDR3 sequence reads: CASSYGGAGGAITDTQYF. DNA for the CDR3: TGTGCCAGCAGTTACGGGGGGGCCGGGGGAGCGATCACAGATACGCAGTATTTT.

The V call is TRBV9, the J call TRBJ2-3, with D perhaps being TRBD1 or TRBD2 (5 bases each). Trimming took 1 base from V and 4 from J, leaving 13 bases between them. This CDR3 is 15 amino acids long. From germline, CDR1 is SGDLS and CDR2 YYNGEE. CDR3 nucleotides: TGTGCCAGCAGCGTAACAGGTTCGAGGGCAGATACGCAGTATTTT. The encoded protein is CASSVTGSRADTQYF.

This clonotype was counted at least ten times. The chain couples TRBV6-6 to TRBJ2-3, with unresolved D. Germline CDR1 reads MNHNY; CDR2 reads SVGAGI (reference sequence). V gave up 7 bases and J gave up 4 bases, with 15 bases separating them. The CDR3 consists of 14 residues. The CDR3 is CASNPGDVPDTQYF. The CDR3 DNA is TGTGCCAGCAACCCTGGGGATGTTCCAGATACGCAGTATTTT.

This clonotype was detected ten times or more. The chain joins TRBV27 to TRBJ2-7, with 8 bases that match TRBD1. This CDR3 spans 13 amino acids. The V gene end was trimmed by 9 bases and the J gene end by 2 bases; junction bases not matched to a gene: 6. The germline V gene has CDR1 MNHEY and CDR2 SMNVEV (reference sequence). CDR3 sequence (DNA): TGTGCCAGTAGGGCACAGGGGGCCTACGAGCAGTACTTC. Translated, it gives CASRAQGAYEQYF.

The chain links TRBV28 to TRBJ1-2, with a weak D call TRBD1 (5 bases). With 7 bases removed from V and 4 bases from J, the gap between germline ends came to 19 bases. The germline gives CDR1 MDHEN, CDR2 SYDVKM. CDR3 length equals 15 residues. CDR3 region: CASTLRTGGPYGYTF. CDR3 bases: TGTGCCAGCACTCTTCGAACGGGGGGACCCTATGGCTACACCTTC.

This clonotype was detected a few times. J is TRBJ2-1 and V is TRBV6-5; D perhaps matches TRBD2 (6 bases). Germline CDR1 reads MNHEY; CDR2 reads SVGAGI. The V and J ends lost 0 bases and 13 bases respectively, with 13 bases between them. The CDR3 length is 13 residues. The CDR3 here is CASSYSIAGGQFF. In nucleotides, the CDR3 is TGTGCCAGCAGTTACTCGATCGCCGGGGGTCAGTTCTTC.

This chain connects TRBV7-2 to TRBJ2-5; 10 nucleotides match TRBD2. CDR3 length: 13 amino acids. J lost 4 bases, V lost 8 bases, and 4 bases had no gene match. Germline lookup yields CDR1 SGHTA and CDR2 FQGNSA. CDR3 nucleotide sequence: TGTGCCAGCGCCCAGCGGGAGGGAGAGACCCAGTACTTC. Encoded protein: CASAQREGETQYF.

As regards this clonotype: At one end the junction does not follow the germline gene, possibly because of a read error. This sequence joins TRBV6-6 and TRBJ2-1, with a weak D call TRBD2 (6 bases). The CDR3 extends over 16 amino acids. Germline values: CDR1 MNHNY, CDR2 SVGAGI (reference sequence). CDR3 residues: CASSPAGSRSYNERFF. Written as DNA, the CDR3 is TGTGCCAGCAGCCCCGCGGGGAGCCGCTCCTACAATGAGCGGTTCTTC.

The CDR3 loop reads CASSPGEGEKLFF. In nucleotides, the CDR3 is TGTGCCAGCTCACCAGGGGAGGGTGAAAAACTGTTTTTT. The chain has TRBV18 and TRBJ1-4; D is uncertain. V lost 2 bases, J lost 7 bases, and 8 bases lay in between. This CDR3 has 13 residues. Germline V gene sequence: CDR1 KGHSH, CDR2 LQKENI.

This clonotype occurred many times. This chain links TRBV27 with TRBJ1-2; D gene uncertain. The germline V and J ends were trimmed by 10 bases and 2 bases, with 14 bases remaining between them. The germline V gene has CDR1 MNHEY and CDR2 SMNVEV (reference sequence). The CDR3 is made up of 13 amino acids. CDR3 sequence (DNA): TGTGCCACCTTAACTCACGGGAACTATGGCTACACCTTC. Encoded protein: CATLTHGNYGYTF.

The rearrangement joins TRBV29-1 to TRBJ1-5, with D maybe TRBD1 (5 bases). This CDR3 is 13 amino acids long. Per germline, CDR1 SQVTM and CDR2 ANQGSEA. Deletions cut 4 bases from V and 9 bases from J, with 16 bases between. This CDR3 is CSVGGQGGMPQHF. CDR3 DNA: TGCAGCGTTGGGGGCCAGGGTGGTATGCCCCAGCATTTT.

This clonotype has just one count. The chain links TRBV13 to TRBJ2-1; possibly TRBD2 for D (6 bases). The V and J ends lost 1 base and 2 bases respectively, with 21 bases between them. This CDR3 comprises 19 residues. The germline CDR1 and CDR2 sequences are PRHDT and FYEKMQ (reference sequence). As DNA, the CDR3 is TGTGCCAGCAGCTTAGTGGGGAGGCGCGACGATTACACCTACAATGAGCAGTTCTTC. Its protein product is CASSLVGRRDDYTYNEQFF.

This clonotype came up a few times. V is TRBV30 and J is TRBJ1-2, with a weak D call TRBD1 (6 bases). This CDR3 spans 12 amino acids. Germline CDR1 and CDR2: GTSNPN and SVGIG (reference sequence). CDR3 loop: CGGAIANYGYTF. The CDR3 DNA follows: TGTGGGGGGGCCATAGCTAACTATGGCTACACCTTC.

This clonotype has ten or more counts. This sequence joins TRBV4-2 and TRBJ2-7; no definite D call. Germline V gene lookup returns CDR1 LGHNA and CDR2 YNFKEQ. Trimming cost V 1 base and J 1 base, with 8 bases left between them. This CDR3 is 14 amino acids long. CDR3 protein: CASSQAAGSYEQYF. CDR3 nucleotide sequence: TGTGCCAGCAGCCAAGCAGCCGGTTCCTACGAGCAGTACTTC.

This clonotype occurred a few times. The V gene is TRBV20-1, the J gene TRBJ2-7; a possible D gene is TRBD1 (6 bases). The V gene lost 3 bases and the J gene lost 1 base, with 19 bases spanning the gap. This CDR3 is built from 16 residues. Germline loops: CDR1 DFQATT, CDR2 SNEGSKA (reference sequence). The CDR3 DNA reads TGCAGTGCTAGCCCGGTTAACTGGGACATATCCTACGAGCAGTACTTC. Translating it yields CSASPVNWDISYEQYF.

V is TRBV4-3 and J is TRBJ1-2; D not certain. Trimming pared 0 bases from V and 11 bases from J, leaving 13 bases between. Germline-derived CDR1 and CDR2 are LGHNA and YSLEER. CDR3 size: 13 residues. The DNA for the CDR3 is TGCGCCAGCAGCCAAGACAGTGGCCGAGGGTACACCTTC. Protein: CASSQDSGRGYTF.